The clone carrying this T cell receptor (beta chain) turned up a few times. The data originate from a study of blood T cell repertoires in COVID-19. Study-level information: The United States, Italy and Spain provided the acute and convalescent COVID-19 samples. PBMCs, B-cell-depleted T cells, or T cells provided the cDNA or gDNA that made up the material.

CDR1 is SGHDT and CDR2 is YYEEEE in the germline V gene. The CDR3 length is 15 residues. Trimming left V 5 bases short and J 4 bases short, with 15 bases between. Sequenced by immunoSEQ multiplex PCR; TCRdb stores in-frame clones only, minus some. The data hold about 140,000 clones, with approximately 80% observed a single time. Specimen: peripheral blood. The TCR originated in a man in his fifties or sixties with acute or convalescent COVID-19. The chain uses TRBV5-6 and TRBJ1-4, with TRBD1 as a possible D gene (5 bases). CDR3 sequence: CASSIGGTINEKLFF. The CDR3, as DNA: TGTGCCAGCAGTATTGGGGGGACGATTAATGAAAAACTGTTTTTT.